Shown below are 22 T cell receptor beta chains from a single sample sequenced in a study of T cell repertoires in cytomegalovirus infection. TCRdb independently ran MiXCR on the reads; one entry per CDR3 protein. The data hold 350,000 to 450,000 distinct CDR3 sequences, with 15% to 20% observed a single time. Material: PBMCs. The receptor source for this set is a human donor in good health (CMV status not recorded). Some clones in this sample may be carry-over from other donors' samples.

This clonotype was counted a few times. This chain connects TRBV27 to TRBJ2-5; tentatively, D is TRBD2 (7 bases). The CDR3 is 14 amino acids. CDR1 is MNHEY, CDR2 SMNVEV, per germline (reference sequence). V was cut by 3 bases and J by 3 bases, with 11 bases left in between. CDR3 protein: CASSFSGGKETQYF. DNA of the CDR3: TGTGCCAGCAGTTTTTCGGGGGGCAAAGAGACCCAGTACTTC.

This clonotype was observed a handful of times. The genes are TRBV6-2 or TRBV6-3 and TRBJ2-7; 10 bases are shared with TRBD2. The junction had 14 bases not matched to a gene; V was cut back by 2 bases and J by 1 base. This CDR3 has 19 residues. Germline V gives CDR1 MNHEY, CDR2 SVGEGT. CDR3 region: CASSYPGTATSGFSYEQYF. The CDR3 nucleotides are TGTGCCAGCAGTTACCCCGGTACAGCGACTAGCGGGTTTTCCTACGAGCAGTACTTC.

This clonotype was counted a few times. This chain connects TRBV2 to TRBJ1-4, with 8 positions matching TRBD1. The CDR3 extends over 15 amino acids. Trimming at V came to 6 bases and at J to 1 base, leaving 4 bases not matched to a gene. CDR1 and CDR2 from the germline V gene are SNHLY and FYNNEI. For the CDR3, the DNA is TGTGCCAGCAGAGGGGACAGGCGAACTAATGAAAAACTGTTTTTT. Protein sequence: CASRGDRRTNEKLFF.

This clonotype was picked up a small number of times. This chain connects TRBV6-2 or TRBV6-3 to TRBJ2-1, with TRBD2 matching over 8 bases. Germline CDR1 and CDR2: MNHEY and SVGEGT. J gave up 2 bases and V 5 bases, and 14 bases lay outside the gene matches. This CDR3 has 18 amino acids. CDR3 in DNA: TGTGCCAGCAGTCGGTCTGCTTCGGGACTAGGAACCTACAATGAGCAGTTCTTC. Translated: CASSRSASGLGTYNEQFF.

This chain links TRBV7-2 with TRBJ2-7, with TRBD2 matching 8 bases. The germline V gene encodes CDR1 SGHTA and CDR2 FQGNSA. The CDR3 spans 16 residues. The J segment lost 0 bases and the V segment lost 4 bases, leaving 8 bases of the junction unmatched. DNA of the CDR3: TGTGCCAGCAGCTACTCTATAGCGGGAAGCTCCTACGAGCAGTACTTC. It specifies CASSYSIAGSSYEQYF.

This clonotype was detected only a few times. This chain joins TRBV7-2 and TRBJ2-1; D perhaps matches TRBD1 (5 bases). V lost 0 bases to trimming and J lost 4 bases, with 10 bases between them. This CDR3 is 15 amino acids long. CDR1 is SGHTA and CDR2 is FQGNSA in the germline V gene. This CDR3 is CASSLAGAVYNEQFF. Written as DNA, the CDR3 is TGTGCCAGCAGCTTAGCTGGGGCCGTATACAATGAGCAGTTCTTC.

Concerning this clonotype: Possible read error: a much larger clone is one base away. The V gene is TRBV5-5, the J gene TRBJ2-2; 12 bases are a match to TRBD1. The V gene end was trimmed by 5 bases and the J gene end by 7 bases; junction bases not matched to a gene: 6. This CDR3 is built from 15 residues. Germline V gene data show CDR1 as SGHKS and CDR2 as YYEKEE (reference sequence). The CDR3: CASRPGTGGDGELFF. CDR3 sequence (DNA): TGTGCCAGCAGACCCGGGACAGGGGGCGACGGGGAGCTGTTTTTT. Full variable domain (outside the CDR3, taken from reference TRBV5-5 and TRBJ2-2): DAGVTQSPTHLIKTRGQQVTLRCSPISGHKSVSWYQQVLGQGPQFIFQYYEKEERGRGNFPDRFSARQFPNYSSELNVNALLLGDSALYLCASRPGTGGDGELFFGEGSRLTVL.

This clonotype was recorded at least ten times. The CDR3, as DNA: TGTGCCAGCAGCTGGACAACCAACACTGAAGCTTTCTTT. Protein sequence: CASSWTTNTEAFF. J is TRBJ1-1 and V is TRBV7-2; D is perhaps TRBD1 (5 bases). CDR3 length equals 13 residues. The germline gives CDR1 SGHTA, CDR2 FQGNSA. Trimming shortened V by 4 bases and J by 2 bases, and 8 bases separated the two germline ends.

The V call is TRBV20-1, the J call TRBJ2-2; D remains unclear. Germline CDR1 reads DFQATT; CDR2 reads SNEGSKA (reference sequence). The CDR3 length is 12 residues. Trimming pared 1 base from V and 6 bases from J, leaving 6 bases between. CDR3 DNA sequence: TGCAGTGCTAGAGCGATGGCCGGGGAGCTGTTTTTT. It specifies CSARAMAGELFF.

The V call is TRBV7-4, the J call TRBJ2-2; 7 nucleotides align to TRBD2. J was trimmed by 0 bases and V by 5 bases; bases with no gene match: 21. Germline assignment: CDR1 SGHVT and CDR2 SQSDAQ. The CDR3 totals 21 residues. The CDR3 reads CASSPDRTRKMSGANTGELFF. DNA for the CDR3: TGTGCCAGCAGCCCCGACCGGACTAGAAAAATGTCTGGTGCGAACACCGGGGAGCTGTTTTTT.

This clonotype appeared a few times. The junction does not match germline at one end; this may be a read error. The rearrangement uses TRBV6-1 and TRBJ2-3, with D uncertain. The length of the CDR3 is 12 residues. In germline, CDR1 is MNHNS, CDR2 SASEGT. The CDR3 DNA reads as TGTGTCAGCAGTCCACGATCGGGTACGCAGTATTTT. Amino acids: CVSSPRSGTQYF.

The table lists this clonotype with many counts. The chain recombines TRBV12-3 or TRBV12-4 with TRBJ2-7, with D perhaps given as TRBD1 or TRBD2 (5 bases each). The CDR3 covers 13 residues. V dropped 9 bases and J dropped 2 bases, with 14 bases sitting between them. The DNA for the CDR3 is TGTGCCAGTAACCGGGACGGAGCCTACGAGCAGTACTTC. Translated: CASNRDGAYEQYF.

The chain employs TRBV6-2 or TRBV6-3 and TRBJ2-5; 7 bases are a match to TRBD1. CDR1 is MNHEY and CDR2 is SVGEGT in the germline V gene. The CDR3 runs 14 residues. The V segment lost 0 bases and the J segment 2 bases; nucleotides outside the gene matches: 0. The CDR3: CASSYSDRQETQYF. As DNA, the CDR3 is TGTGCCAGCAGTTACTCGGACAGGCAAGAGACCCAGTACTTC.

This clonotype was counted ten times or more. Here the CDR3 reads CASSGRRSQSYEQYF. CDR3 coding DNA: TGTGCCAGCAGCGGGCGAAGGTCCCAATCTTACGAGCAGTACTTC. The chain links TRBV7-2 to TRBJ2-7; D call uncertain. The germline CDR1 and CDR2 sequences are SGHTA and FQGNSA. This CDR3 is 15 amino acids long. The ends were cut back, 5 bases at V and 4 bases at J, with 18 bases in the middle.

V and J are TRBV20-1 and TRBJ2-3; TRBD2 aligns across 11 bases. CDR1 is DFQATT and CDR2 is SNEGSKA in the germline V gene (reference sequence). The CDR3 contains 16 residues. The V and J ends lost 4 bases and 3 bases, in that order; junction bases with no gene match: 9. For the CDR3, the DNA is TGCAGTGCTAAAAAGCCGGGACTAGCGGATACAGATACGCAGTATTTT. It specifies CSAKKPGLADTDTQYF.

V is TRBV14 and J is TRBJ1-1; TRBD1 might be the D (5 bases). The CDR3 sequence is 15 residues long. The germline V and J ends were trimmed by 4 bases and 1 base, with 13 bases remaining between them. Germline assignment: CDR1 SGHDN and CDR2 FVKESK. CDR3 sequence: CASSLSQRGNTEAFF. CDR3 nucleotides: TGTGCCAGCAGCCTTTCCCAGAGGGGGAACACTGAAGCTTTCTTT.

This clonotype has a count of ten or more. This chain connects TRBV12-3 or TRBV12-4 to TRBJ2-1, with D tentatively TRBD2 (6 bases). Between the trimmed V and J ends, which lost 5 bases and 8 bases, there was a span of 13 bases. The CDR3 length is 13 residues. In nucleotides, the CDR3 is TGTGCCAGCAGTCTTTGGCGGGGCGATGAGCAGTTCTTC. Encoded protein: CASSLWRGDEQFF.

The table lists this clonotype with many counts. The rearrangement uses TRBV15 and TRBJ2-3; 11 bases map to TRBD2. CDR1 is LNHNV, CDR2 YYDKDF, per germline (reference sequence). With V trimmed by 5 bases and J by 2 bases, 3 bases remained unmatched. The CDR3 is 15 amino acids. CDR3 in DNA: TGTGCCACCAGCCTAGCGGGAGGTTCCACAGATACGCAGTATTTT. It yields the protein CATSLAGGSTDTQYF.

The table lists this clonotype with many counts. The chain uses TRBV12-3 or TRBV12-4 and TRBJ1-5; tentatively, D is TRBD1 (6 bases). The CDR3 is 13 residues long. Between the trimmed V and J ends, which lost 2 bases and 6 bases, there was a span of 8 bases. CDR3 loop: CASSLQGFQPQHF. DNA for the CDR3: TGTGCCAGCAGTTTACAGGGGTTTCAGCCCCAGCATTTT.

The rearrangement links TRBV18 to TRBJ2-1; 10 bases map to TRBD1. J was trimmed by 12 bases and V by 0 bases; bases with no gene match: 8. Germline V gene lookup returns CDR1 KGHSH and CDR2 LQKENI. The CDR3 is 15 residues long. The CDR3 sequence: CASSPPGQGTQGQFF. In DNA, the CDR3 is TGTGCCAGCTCACCACCGGGACAGGGGACTCAGGGGCAGTTCTTC.

This clonotype showed up just a few times. This chain connects TRBV6-1 to TRBJ1-4; possibly TRBD1 for D (5 bases). The germline V gene encodes CDR1 MNHNS and CDR2 SASEGT. This CDR3 is built from 14 residues. V was cut by 1 base and J by 8 bases, with 11 bases left in between. The DNA for the CDR3 is TGTGCCAGCAGTGAAGGGGGGATTGGGGAAAAACTGTTTTTT. Translating it yields CASSEGGIGEKLFF.

This chain connects TRBV28 to TRBJ1-2; 8 nucleotides match TRBD1. Per germline, CDR1 MDHEN and CDR2 SYDVKM. J lost 7 bases, V lost 5 bases, and 9 bases had no gene match. The CDR3 length is 14 residues. For the CDR3, the DNA is TGTGCCAGCAGTCCTACCGACAGGGGTGGTGGCTACACCTTC. It translates to CASSPTDRGGGYTF.